Here is one T cell receptor (beta chain) with its context. CDR3 length: 18 residues. Germline loops: CDR1 SEHNR, CDR2 FQNEAQ (reference sequence). V lost 6 bases to trimming and J lost 4 bases; unmatched junction nucleotides: 18. In the source study's methods: How many nucleated cells were present was estimated from reference gene primer amplification. Generated by immunoSEQ multiplex PCR, the TCRdb table keeps only in-frame clones and is missing some. That table is the source of V, J and clone size, and D and trimming were worked out from the DNA. The sample carries 130,000 to 150,000 clones, 84% recorded once. The data originate from a study of blood T cell repertoires in COVID-19. On the study more broadly: Samples of COVID-19 (acute and convalescent) were obtained from the United States, Italy and Spain. PBMCs, B-cell-depleted T cells, or T cells provided the cDNA or gDNA that made up the material.

Material: peripheral blood. This chain uses TRBV7-9 with TRBJ1-3; 7 bases line up with TRBD1. The clonotype comes from a man in his sixties with active or convalescent COVID-19. The CDR3 is CASRGIRDSPKQGNTIYF. The DNA of the CDR3 is TGTGCCAGCAGGGGAATCAGGGACAGCCCGAAGCAAGGAAACACCATATATTTT.